This TCR beta chain is drawn from a study of shared clonotypes between healthy human individuals. Repertoires were generated with immunoSEQ multiplex PCR, while TCRdb's copy carries only in-frame clones and drops some. The data show millions of clones, with around 95% seen just once and 0.1% to 0.15% held by the top ten. The receptor was isolated from a young man in good health. The sequencing input was naive CD4+ T cells sorted from blood. Subset in this sample: CD45RA+ positively selected.

The CDR3 nucleotides are TGTGCCAGCAGCGAAGGACAATATTCACCCCTCCACTTT. As protein: CASSEGQYSPLHF. The chain recombines TRBV9 with TRBJ1-6; D might be TRBD1 (5 bases). This CDR3 is built from 13 residues. V was clipped by 3 bases and J by 8 bases, with 9 bases between them. Germline lookup yields CDR1 SGDLS and CDR2 YYNGEE. The variable domain in full, with the rest retrieved from reference TRBV9 and TRBJ1-6, is DSGVTQTPKHLITATGQRVTLRCSPRSGDLSVYWYQQSLDQGLQFLIQYYNGEERAKGNILERFSAQQFPDLHSELNLSSLELGDSALYFCASSEGQYSPLHFGNGTRLTVT.